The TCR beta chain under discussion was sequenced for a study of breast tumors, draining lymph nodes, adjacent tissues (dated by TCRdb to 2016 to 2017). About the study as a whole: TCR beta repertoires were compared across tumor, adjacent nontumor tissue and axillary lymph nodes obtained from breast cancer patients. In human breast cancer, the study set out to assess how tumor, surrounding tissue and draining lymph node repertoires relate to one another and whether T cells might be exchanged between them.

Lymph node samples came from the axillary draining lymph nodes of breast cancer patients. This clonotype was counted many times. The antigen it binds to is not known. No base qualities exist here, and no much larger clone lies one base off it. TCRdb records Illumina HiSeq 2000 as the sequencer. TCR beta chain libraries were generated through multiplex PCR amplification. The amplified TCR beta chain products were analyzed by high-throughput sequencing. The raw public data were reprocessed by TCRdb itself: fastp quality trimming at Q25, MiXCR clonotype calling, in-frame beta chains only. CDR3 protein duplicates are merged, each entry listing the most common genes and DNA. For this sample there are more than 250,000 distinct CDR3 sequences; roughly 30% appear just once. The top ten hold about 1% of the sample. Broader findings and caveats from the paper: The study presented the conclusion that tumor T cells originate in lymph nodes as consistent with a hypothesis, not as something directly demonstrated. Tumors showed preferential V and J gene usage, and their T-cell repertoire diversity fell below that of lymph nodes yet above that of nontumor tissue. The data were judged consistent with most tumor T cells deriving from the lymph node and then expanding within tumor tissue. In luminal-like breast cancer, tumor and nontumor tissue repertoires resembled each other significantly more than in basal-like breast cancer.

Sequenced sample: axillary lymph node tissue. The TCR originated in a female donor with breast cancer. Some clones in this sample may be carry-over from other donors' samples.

The bases are TGCAGTGCCAGCGGGACTGACCACTACAATGAGCAGTTCTTC. Translated, this is CSASGTDHYNEQFF. The sequence is built from TRBV20-1 and TRBJ2-1; TRBD2 agrees with 7 junctional bases. CDR1 is given as DFQATT and CDR2 as SNEGSKA, both from the germline V gene (reference sequence). There are 14 amino acids in the CDR3, from cysteine to phenylalanine inclusive. CDR3 DNA is the only sequence kept; it has 42 bases, read in frame from the first base. Here V drops 6 bases and J drops 3 bases, and the junction holds 8 bases not matched to any gene.